Only a few counts were recorded for the clone carrying this T cell receptor (beta chain). The target antigen is unknown. Other DNA sequences in this sample translate to the same CDR3. This CDR3 region has 12 residues. Trimming shortened V by 8 bases and J by 2 bases, and 7 bases separated the two germline ends. Germline assignment: CDR1 SNHLY and CDR2 FYNNEI. On sorted subsets, replicate PCRs used 200 to 250 ng DNA, or 31,000 or so T cell genomes. Clones were read by immunoSEQ multiplex PCR, and TCRdb kept only the in-frame ones, dropping some. Of roughly 1,500,000 clones listed, around 98.5% are singletons. Splitting of CD4+ cells produced CD45RA+ naive and CD45RA-negative memory subsets. This entry is derived from a study of shared clonotypes between healthy human individuals. General study findings and limits: In contrast to clonotypes shared by all four donors, non-shared clonotypes had lower generation probabilities. Clonotype sharing across a handful of donors was observed for around 5.1% of naive CD4 clonotypes.

The sequenced material came from naive CD4+ T cells sorted from blood. Subset given: CD45RA+ positively selected. The origin of this receptor is a man aged 30 to 45 in good health. The gene calls are TRBV2 and TRBJ1-5; a possible D gene is TRBD1 (5 bases). The CDR3 nucleotides are TGTGCCAGCCGGGACGGCAATCAGCCCCAGCATTTT. Its protein product is CASRDGNQPQHF.